This note documents a single T cell receptor (beta chain) sequence. Its target is unknown. Sequenced material consisted of expressed TCRB transcripts (all of the isolated RNA was reverse transcribed). Generated by immunoSEQ multiplex PCR, the TCRdb table keeps only in-frame clones and is missing some. This table holds 45,000 to 60,000 clones, around 40% found once. This sample is part of a study of beta chain features in type 1 diabetes. Points from the study as a whole: Shorter TCRB CDR3s, moderately but significantly so, marked every one of the four CD4+ subsets in Type 1 diabetes patients.

The material sequenced was stem cell memory CD4+ T cells from blood. This TCR was sampled from a young man with type 1 diabetes.

CDR3 sequence reads: CASSHDSRGSGNTIYF. As DNA, the CDR3 is TGTGCCAGCTCCCACGACAGCCGAGGATCTGGAAACACCATATATTTT. The V gene is TRBV18, the J gene TRBJ1-3; possible D gene TRBD1, 5 bases. V was pared by 6 bases and J by 1 base, with 16 bases between. The CDR3 sequence is 16 residues long. The germline V gene encodes CDR1 KGHSH and CDR2 LQKENI.